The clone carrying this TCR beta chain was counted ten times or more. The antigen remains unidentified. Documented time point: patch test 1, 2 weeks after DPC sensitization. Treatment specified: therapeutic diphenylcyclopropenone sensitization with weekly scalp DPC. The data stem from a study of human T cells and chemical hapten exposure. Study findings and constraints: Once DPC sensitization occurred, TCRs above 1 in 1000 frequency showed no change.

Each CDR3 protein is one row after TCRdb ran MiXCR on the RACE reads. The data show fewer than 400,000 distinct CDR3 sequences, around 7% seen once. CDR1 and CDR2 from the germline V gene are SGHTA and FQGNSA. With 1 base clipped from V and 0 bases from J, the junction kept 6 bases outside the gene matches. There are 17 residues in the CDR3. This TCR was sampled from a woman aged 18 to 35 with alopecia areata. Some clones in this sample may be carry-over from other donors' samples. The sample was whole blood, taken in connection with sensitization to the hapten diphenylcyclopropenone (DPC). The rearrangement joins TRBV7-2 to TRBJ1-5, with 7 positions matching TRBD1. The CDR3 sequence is CASSLEGAGYSNQPQHF. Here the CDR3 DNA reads TGTGCCAGCAGCTTAGAGGGGGCAGGGTATAGCAATCAGCCCCAGCATTTT.